This T cell receptor beta chain was obtained from a study of metastatic and nonmetastatic thyroid tumors. Germline lookup yields CDR1 SGHDT and CDR2 YYEEEE. The J segment lost 4 bases and the V segment lost 0 bases, leaving 3 bases of the junction unmatched. This CDR3 has 14 residues. Authors' processing steps: Clinicopathological groups differed in CDR3, with these differences serving to build a distant-metastasis classifier for papillary thyroid cancer. TCRdb reanalyzed the PCR reads with MiXCR. These V and J calls originate from TCRdb's pipeline instead of the authors' own analysis. The sample consists of fewer than 70,000 clones, 25% to 30% of them appearing once. Each patient came to thyroid surgery without any prior treatment (of any kind).

The rearrangement uses TRBV5-6 and TRBJ1-2; TRBD1 agrees at 7 bases. This TCR derives from a female donor with papillary thyroid cancer or a benign thyroid nodule (not recorded which). Some clones in this sample may be carry-over from other donors' samples. Sequenced material: blood. The CDR3 DNA is TGTGCCAGCAGCTTGGGCAGGGGGTTCTATGGCTACACCTTC. It specifies CASSLGRGFYGYTF.